This T cell receptor beta chain appears in the sequencing data of a study of cytomegalovirus exposure and HLA in healthy donors. Notes on the study in general: As a later analysis revealed, most CMV-associated TCR beta chains appeared HLA-restricted. Several of the most significant clusters appeared linked to common viral pathogens, based on a later analysis.

Germline assignment: CDR1 SEHNR and CDR2 FQNEAQ (reference sequence). The CDR3 spans 15 residues. V shed 5 bases, J shed 7 bases, and the junction held 7 bases outside the gene matches. Both 60 Vbeta primers and 13 Jbeta primers went into the PCR. Libraries were prepared by immunoSEQ multiplex PCR; TCRdb keeps only in-frame clonotypes and omits some of them. Here the sample spans approximately 140,000 clones, 70% to 80% being singletons. This clone was seen a few times. No antigen is known for it. Sequencing input: PBMCs. This TCR was recovered from a female donor in good health and CMV-seronegative. The chain combines TRBV7-9 with TRBJ1-4; 10 bases line up with TRBD1. CDR3 nucleotide sequence: TGTGCCAGCAGCCCAGAGGGACAGGGGAGTGAAAAACTGTTTTTT. Translated, it gives CASSPEGQGSEKLFF.